Included here is one T cell receptor (beta chain) sequence, with context. What it recognizes is unknown. The protocol was immunoSEQ multiplex PCR, while the TCRdb copy is restricted to in-frame clones and leaves out a portion. The repertoire holds fewer than 55,000 clones, with around 80% as singletons. These data originate in a study of PD-1 blockade in classical Hodgkin lymphoma. Time point noted: cycle 4 day 1 (C4D1), after six to seven weeks of nivolumab. All the patients suffered relapse after autologous stem cell transplantation, and brentuximab vedotin exposure differed. Study-level results: Those achieving complete response showed baseline diversity like newly diagnosed patients. Although disease activity or prior therapy may be involved, causes of the repertoire differences remain undefined. The CD4+ diversity rise by C4D1 was clearest in complete responders.

CDR1 is SGHRS, CDR2 YFSETQ, per germline. The V segment lost 0 bases and the J segment 8 bases; nucleotides outside the gene matches: 10. The CDR3 runs to 15 residues. The rearrangement joins TRBV5-1 to TRBJ1-2, with TRBD1 identical over 7 bases. Sample: peripheral blood mononuclear cells (PBMCs), taken before the fourth cycle of nivolumab. This receptor was obtained from a human donor with classical Hodgkin lymphoma. The CDR3 reads CASSLVAGGRYGYTF. The CDR3 DNA is TGCGCCAGCAGCTTGGTGGCAGGGGGTCGGTACGGCTACACCTTC.